What follows are 28 T cell receptor beta chains derived from one specimen sequenced in a study of cytomegalovirus exposure and HLA in healthy donors. Produced via immunoSEQ multiplex PCR; TCRdb's table is partial and in-frame only. The sample has approximately 260,000 clones, 80% to 90% seen once. The source material was PBMCs. The receptors derive from a woman in her late teens or twenties in good health and CMV-seronegative.

CDR3: CASSSSGARQETQYF. The CDR3 bases are TGTGCCAGCTCAAGCTCAGGGGCTCGCCAAGAGACCCAGTACTTC. This chain uses TRBV18 with TRBJ2-5; D is perhaps TRBD1 (6 bases). Trimming left V 5 bases short and J 1 base short, with 14 bases between. This CDR3 has 15 amino acids. Germline V lookup: CDR1 KGHSH, CDR2 LQKENI.

The V and J genes are TRBV10-1 and TRBJ2-2, with D perhaps matching TRBD1 (5 bases). CDR1 is WNHNN and CDR2 is SYGVQD in the germline V gene (reference sequence). V lost 5 bases and J lost 6, with 10 bases in between. This CDR3 region has 13 residues. The CDR3 protein is CASSPGWAGELFF. The CDR3 DNA reads TGCGCCAGCAGTCCAGGGTGGGCCGGGGAGCTGTTTTTT.

This sequence joins TRBV4-3 and TRBJ1-6; 9 nucleotides agree with TRBD1. The CDR3 is 17 residues long. Germline CDR1 reads LGHNA; CDR2 reads YSLEER. V was clipped by 1 base and J by 4 bases; unmatched bases: 5. CDR3 sequence: CASSQGGTGTYNSPLHF. Here the CDR3 DNA reads TGCGCCAGCAGCCAAGGCGGGACAGGGACTTATAATTCACCCCTCCACTTT.

The genes are TRBV6-5 and TRBJ2-7; possible D gene TRBD1, 6 bases. CDR3 size: 14 residues. Trimming shortened V by 8 bases and J by 3 bases, and 17 bases separated the two germline ends. Germline assignment: CDR1 MNHEY and CDR2 SVGAGI. Here the CDR3 reads CASAQGGRYYEQYF. The DNA for the CDR3 is TGTGCCAGCGCACAGGGCGGGCGGTACTACGAGCAGTACTTC.

The chain is built from TRBV7-9 and TRBJ1-1; no clear D. This CDR3 has 14 residues. CDR1 and CDR2 from the germline V gene are SEHNR and FQNEAQ (reference sequence). The germline V and J ends were trimmed by 2 bases and 5 bases, with 12 bases remaining between them. CDR3 sequence: CASSLMAPNTEAFF. In nucleotides, the CDR3 is TGTGCCAGCAGCTTAATGGCACCGAATACTGAAGCTTTCTTT.

This sequence joins TRBV6-5 and TRBJ2-2; D possibly corresponds to TRBD2 (6 bases). This CDR3 has 13 amino acids. With 0 bases removed from V and 7 bases from J, the gap between germline ends came to 6 bases. In germline, CDR1 is MNHEY, CDR2 SVGAGI. This CDR3 reads CASSYSGGGELFF. For the CDR3, the DNA is TGTGCCAGCAGTTACTCGGGAGGCGGGGAGCTGTTTTTT.

The rearrangement links TRBV5-1 to TRBJ2-3, with 8 bases identical to TRBD2. J gave up 2 bases and V 4 bases, and 9 bases lay outside the gene matches. The CDR3 extends over 16 amino acids. Germline V gene data show CDR1 as SGHRS and CDR2 as YFSETQ. CDR3 in DNA: TGCGCCAGCAGCAGGGAGGGACTAGGGGCCACAGATACGCAGTATTTT. It is translated as CASSREGLGATDTQYF.

The chain employs TRBV25-1 and TRBJ1-2; D possibly corresponds to TRBD1 (6 bases). The CDR3 contains 15 residues. The germline V gene encodes CDR1 MGHDK and CDR2 SYGVNS. V lost 4 bases to trimming and J lost 2 bases, with 14 bases between them. The CDR3 DNA is TGTGCCAGCAGTGGTTCCGGGACACGGAACTATGGCTACACCTTC. It is translated as CASSGSGTRNYGYTF.

The chain joins TRBV5-4 to TRBJ2-7, with D unresolved. Germline lookup yields CDR1 SGHNT and CDR2 YYREEE (reference sequence). The CDR3 length is 13 residues. V shed 0 bases and J shed 3 bases, with 7 bases lying between them. The CDR3 spells CASSLGPNYEQYF. The CDR3 nucleotides read TGTGCCAGCAGCTTGGGGCCGAACTACGAGCAGTACTTC.

The CDR3 DNA follows: TGTGCCAGCAGCTCACTAGCGCTTACCTACGAGCAGTACTTC. Protein sequence: CASSSLALTYEQYF. The rearrangement joins TRBV7-8 to TRBJ2-7; 7 bases align to TRBD2. V lost 4 bases and J lost 2; bases outside the gene matches: 5. This CDR3 region has 14 residues. Per the germline V gene, CDR1 is SGHVS and CDR2 is FQNEAQ.

The J gene is TRBJ1-1, the V gene TRBV6-5, with 9 bases matching TRBD1. V dropped 4 bases and J dropped 2; count of bases not matched to a gene: 5. Germline V gene sequence: CDR1 MNHEY, CDR2 SVGAGI. CDR3 size: 15 residues. CDR3 protein: CASSSTGGGNTEAFF. CDR3 nucleotides: TGTGCCAGCAGTTCTACAGGGGGCGGAAACACTGAAGCTTTCTTT.

The chain is built from TRBV29-1 and TRBJ1-1, with 7 bases identical to TRBD1. Germline-derived CDR1 and CDR2 are SQVTM and ANQGSEA. This CDR3 is built from 14 residues. The trim removed 4 bases at V and 3 bases at J, leaving 8 bases unmatched. CDR3 nucleotides: TGCAGCGTTGGAGTGACAGGGACTCACACTGAAGCTTTCTTT. The encoded protein is CSVGVTGTHTEAFF.

The CDR3: CASSLSGQGKNEQYF. The CDR3, as DNA: TGCGCCAGCAGCCTCTCGGGACAGGGTAAGAACGAGCAGTACTTC. The chain recombines TRBV4-3 with TRBJ2-7; 9 positions match TRBD1. Germline V gene sequence: CDR1 LGHNA, CDR2 YSLEER. This CDR3 is 15 amino acids long. The junction had 9 bases not matched to a gene; V was cut back by 4 bases and J by 5 bases.

The V and J genes are TRBV2 and TRBJ2-1, with 9 bases that match TRBD1. Germline CDR1 is SNHLY and CDR2 is FYNNEI. The CDR3 has 15 residues. The V segment lost 9 bases and the J segment 0 bases; nucleotides outside the gene matches: 6. This CDR3 is CARAGTGSSYNEQFF. The CDR3 region has the DNA TGTGCCAGAGCCGGGACAGGGAGCTCCTACAATGAGCAGTTCTTC. The entire variable domain, with the rest obtained from reference TRBV2 and TRBJ2-1, is as follows: EPEVTQTPSHQVTQMGQEVILRCVPISNHLYFYWYRQILGQKVEFLVSFYNNEISEKSEIFDDQFSVERPDGSNFTLKIRSTKLEDSAMYFCARAGTGSSYNEQFFGPGTRLTVL.

V is TRBV5-1 and J is TRBJ2-7; 11 nucleotides match TRBD1. The CDR3 loop spans 15 amino acids. Germline V gene sequence: CDR1 SGHRS, CDR2 YFSETQ. V was clipped by 4 bases and J by 3 bases; unmatched bases: 6. The CDR3 DNA reads TGCGCCAGCAGCCCTTCGGGACAGGGGGTCTACGAGCAGTACTTC. As protein: CASSPSGQGVYEQYF.

V gene TRBV6-5 combines with J gene TRBJ1-2; no clear D. CDR1 MNHEY and CDR2 SVGAGI come from the germline V gene. The V end lost 0 bases, the J end lost 4 bases, and 12 bases lay between the germline ends. The CDR3 is made up of 15 amino acids. For the CDR3, the DNA is TGTGCCAGCAGTTACTCGACATCGGTGAGCTATGGCTACACCTTC. This codes for CASSYSTSVSYGYTF.

This sequence joins TRBV7-2 and TRBJ1-5; D unclear. With 1 base removed from V and 2 bases from J, the gap between germline ends came to 15 bases. Germline CDR1 is SGHTA and CDR2 is FQGNSA. The CDR3 extends over 17 amino acids. The CDR3, as DNA: TGTGCCAGCAGCTTAGTTGCGAGCAGGCGTGGCAATCAGCCCCAGCATTTT. Translating it yields CASSLVASRRGNQPQHF.

The CDR3 DNA follows: TGCGCCAGCAGCCCGATACTTGGCCCGGGGAACACTGAAGCTTTCTTT. The encoded protein is CASSPILGPGNTEAFF. The J gene is TRBJ1-1, the V gene TRBV4-3; D is uncertain. Germline CDR1 reads LGHNA; CDR2 reads YSLEER. This CDR3 region has 16 residues. V lost 4 bases, J lost 1 base, and 16 bases lay in between.

This clone was observed a single time. The gene calls are TRBV4-1 and TRBJ2-2; 14 bases are a match to TRBD2. Germline V CDR1 and CDR2: MGHRA, YSYEKL. This CDR3 spans 20 amino acids. V lost 0 bases, J lost 5 bases, and 11 bases stayed unmatched. The CDR3 bases are TGCGCCAGCAGCCAAGACATTACGGGACTAGCGGGAGAGGGTACCGGGGAGCTGTTTTTT. The encoded protein is CASSQDITGLAGEGTGELFF.

This clone was seen only a few times. V is TRBV7-6 and J is TRBJ2-7, with 7 nucleotides matching TRBD1. Germline V gene sequence: CDR1 SGHVS, CDR2 FNYEAQ. The CDR3 spans 15 residues. V shed 5 bases, J shed 0 bases, and the junction held 7 bases outside the gene matches. CDR3 residues: CASSPGTAVSYEQYF. CDR3 DNA sequence: TGTGCCAGCAGCCCAGGGACAGCGGTCTCCTACGAGCAGTACTTC.

V is TRBV6-1 and J is TRBJ1-1; D perhaps matches TRBD1 (6 bases). The CDR3 spans 13 residues. The V and J ends lost 4 bases and 2 bases respectively, with 8 bases between them. Germline V gene sequence: CDR1 MNHNS, CDR2 SASEGT. The DNA for the CDR3 is TGTGCCAGCAGTGTCAGGGGCAACACTGAAGCTTTCTTT. As protein: CASSVRGNTEAFF.

This clone showed up just once. V and J are TRBV19 and TRBJ2-1; 8 bases fit TRBD2. Germline CDR1 LNHDA, CDR2 SQIVND (reference sequence). The CDR3 sequence is 15 residues long. J was trimmed by 4 bases and V by 2 bases; bases with no gene match: 4. In nucleotides, the CDR3 is TGTGCCAGTAGTATAAGGCCTAGCGGGTACAATGAGCAGTTCTTC. It is translated as CASSIRPSGYNEQFF.

This chain joins TRBV29-1 and TRBJ1-5, with D possibly TRBD1 on 5 matching bases. V was shortened by 7 bases and J by 9 bases, with 16 bases between the two germline ends. CDR3 length: 12 residues. Germline CDR1 SQVTM, CDR2 ANQGSEA. CDR3 bases: TGCAGCGGAGGGGAGGGGAGGGGGCCCCAGCATTTT. Its protein is CSGGEGRGPQHF.

This clone was observed a handful of times. The CDR3 protein is CASRATGKGYTF. CDR3 in DNA: TGTGCCAGCAGGGCGACAGGGAAGGGCTACACCTTC. The chain links TRBV27 to TRBJ1-2, with TRBD1 identical over 7 bases. Unmatched junction bases numbered 6, after V lost 6 bases and J lost 8 bases. This CDR3 contains 12 residues. Germline V gene data show CDR1 as MNHEY and CDR2 as SMNVEV (reference sequence).

The chain combines TRBV9 with TRBJ1-2; the D is unclear. CDR1 and CDR2 (germline): SGDLS, YYNGEE. Trimming cost V 7 bases and J 0 bases, with 7 bases left between them. This CDR3 is built from 12 residues. CDR3 bases: TGTGCCAGCGTTAGAACTAACTATGGCTACACCTTC. The encoded protein is CASVRTNYGYTF.

The chain combines TRBV27 with TRBJ2-7; the match to TRBD1 covers 9 bases. Trimming took 5 bases from V and 7 from J; bases not matched to a gene: 15. The CDR3 totals 16 residues. Germline CDR1 and CDR2: MNHEY and SMNVEV (reference sequence). The CDR3 loop reads CASSKLLGTGSGEQYF. CDR3 DNA sequence: TGTGCCAGCAGTAAACTACTCGGGACAGGGAGTGGAGAGCAGTACTTC.

The rearrangement joins TRBV29-1 to TRBJ1-2; TRBD1 agrees at 7 bases. CDR1 and CDR2 from the germline V gene are SQVTM and ANQGSEA. CDR3 size: 13 residues. After removal of 4 bases from V and 3 bases from J, the junction contained 5 bases not matched to a gene. CDR3 loop: CSVGGGADYGYTF. The CDR3 DNA follows: TGCAGCGTTGGAGGGGGCGCGGACTATGGCTACACCTTC.

The genes are TRBV7-9 and TRBJ2-7, with TRBD2 matching 9 bases. CDR3 length equals 16 residues. The germline gives CDR1 SEHNR, CDR2 FQNEAQ (reference sequence). Trimming cost V 5 bases and J 2 bases; bases outside gene matches: 10. CDR3: CASSLPSGVTTYEQYF. DNA of the CDR3: TGTGCCAGCAGCCTACCTAGCGGGGTTACTACCTACGAGCAGTACTTC. Variable domain in full (rest from reference TRBV7-9 and TRBJ2-7): DTGVSQNPRHKITKRGQNVTFRCDPISEHNRLYWYRQTLGQGPEFLTYFQNEAQLEKSRLLSDRFSAERPKGSFSTLEIQRTEQGDSAMYLCASSLPSGVTTYEQYFGPGTRLTVT.